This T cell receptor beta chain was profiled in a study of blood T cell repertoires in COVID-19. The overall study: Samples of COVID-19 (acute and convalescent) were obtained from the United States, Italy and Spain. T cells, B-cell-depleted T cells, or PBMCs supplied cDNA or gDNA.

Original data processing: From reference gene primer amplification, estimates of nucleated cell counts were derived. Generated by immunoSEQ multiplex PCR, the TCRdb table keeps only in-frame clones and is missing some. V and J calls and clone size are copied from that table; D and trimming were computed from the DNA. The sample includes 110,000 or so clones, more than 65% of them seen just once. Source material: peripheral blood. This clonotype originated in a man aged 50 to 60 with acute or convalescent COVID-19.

CDR3 in amino acids: CASSPRADRGPGSGNTIYF. CDR3 nucleotides: TGCGCCAGCAGCCCCCGTGCGGACAGGGGGCCCGGCTCTGGAAACACCATATATTTT. The chain has TRBV5-1 and TRBJ1-3; 11 bases fit TRBD1. Germline CDR1 and CDR2: SGHRS and YFSETQ. J gave up 0 bases and V 4 bases, and 12 bases lay outside the gene matches. The CDR3 consists of 19 residues. The full variable domain, rest sourced from reference TRBV5-1 and TRBJ1-3, is KAGVTQTPRYLIKTRGQQVTLSCSPISGHRSVSWYQQTPGQGLQFLFEYFSETQRNKGNFPGRFSGRQFSNSRSEMNVSTLELGDSALYLCASSPRADRGPGSGNTIYFGEGSWLTVV.